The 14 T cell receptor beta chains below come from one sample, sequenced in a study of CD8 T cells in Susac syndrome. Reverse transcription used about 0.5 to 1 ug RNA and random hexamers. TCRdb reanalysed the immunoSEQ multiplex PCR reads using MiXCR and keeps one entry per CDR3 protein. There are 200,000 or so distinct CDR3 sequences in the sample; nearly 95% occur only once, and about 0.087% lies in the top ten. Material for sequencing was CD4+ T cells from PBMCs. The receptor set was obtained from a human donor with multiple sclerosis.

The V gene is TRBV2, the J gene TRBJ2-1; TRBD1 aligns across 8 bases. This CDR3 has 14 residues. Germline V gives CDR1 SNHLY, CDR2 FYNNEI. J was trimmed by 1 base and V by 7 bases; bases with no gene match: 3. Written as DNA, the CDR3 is TGTGCCAGCAAAACAGGGGGGTCCTACAATGAGCAGTTCTTC. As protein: CASKTGGSYNEQFF.

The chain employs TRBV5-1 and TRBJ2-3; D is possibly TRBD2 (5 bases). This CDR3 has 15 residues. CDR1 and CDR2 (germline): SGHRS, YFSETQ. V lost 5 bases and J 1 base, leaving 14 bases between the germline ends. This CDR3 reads CASSTREGGTDTQYF. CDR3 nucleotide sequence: TGCGCCAGCAGTACGAGGGAAGGCGGCACAGATACGCAGTATTTT.

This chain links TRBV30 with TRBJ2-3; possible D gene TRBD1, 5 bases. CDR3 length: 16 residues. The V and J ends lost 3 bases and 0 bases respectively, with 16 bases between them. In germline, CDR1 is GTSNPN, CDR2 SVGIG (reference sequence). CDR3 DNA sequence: TGTGCCTGGAGCTGGGGATTACAGGTTAGCACAGATACGCAGTATTTT. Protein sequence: CAWSWGLQVSTDTQYF.

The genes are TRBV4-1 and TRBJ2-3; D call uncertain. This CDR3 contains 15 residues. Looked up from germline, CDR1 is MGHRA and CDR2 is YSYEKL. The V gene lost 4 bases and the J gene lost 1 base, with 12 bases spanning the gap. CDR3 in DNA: TGCGCCAGCAGCCGGGATGGTCGACGCACAGATACGCAGTATTTT. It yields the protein CASSRDGRRTDTQYF.

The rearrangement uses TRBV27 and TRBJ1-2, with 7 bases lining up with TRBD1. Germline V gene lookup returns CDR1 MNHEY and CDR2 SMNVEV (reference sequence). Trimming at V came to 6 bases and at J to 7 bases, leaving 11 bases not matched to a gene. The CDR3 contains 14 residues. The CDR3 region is CASSLGAGGSGYTF. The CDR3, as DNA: TGTGCCAGCAGCCTGGGGGCAGGGGGAAGTGGCTACACCTTC.

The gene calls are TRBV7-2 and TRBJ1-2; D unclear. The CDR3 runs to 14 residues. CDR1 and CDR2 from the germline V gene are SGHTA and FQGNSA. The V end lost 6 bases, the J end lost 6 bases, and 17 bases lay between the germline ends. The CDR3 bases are TGTGCCAGCAGTCAGGACCGGTGGCATCATGGCTACACCTTC. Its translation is CASSQDRWHHGYTF.

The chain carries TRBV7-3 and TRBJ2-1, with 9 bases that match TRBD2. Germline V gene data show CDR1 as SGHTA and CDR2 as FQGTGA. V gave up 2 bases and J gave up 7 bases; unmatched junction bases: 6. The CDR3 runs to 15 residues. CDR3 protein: CASSLPTSGVNEQFF. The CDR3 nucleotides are TGTGCCAGCAGCTTACCGACTAGCGGAGTTAATGAGCAGTTCTTC.

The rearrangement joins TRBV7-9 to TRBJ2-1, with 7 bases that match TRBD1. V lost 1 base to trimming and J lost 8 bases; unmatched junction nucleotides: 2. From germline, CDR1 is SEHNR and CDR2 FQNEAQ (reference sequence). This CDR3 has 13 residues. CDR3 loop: CASSLDQGDEQFF. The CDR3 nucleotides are TGTGCCAGCAGCTTAGATCAGGGGGATGAGCAGTTCTTC.

The CDR3 sequence: CSARHSSGQETQYF. The CDR3 nucleotides are TGCAGTGCTCGTCATTCTAGCGGACAAGAGACCCAGTACTTC. The V gene is TRBV20-1, the J gene TRBJ2-5, with 7 bases fitting TRBD2. The J segment lost 2 bases and the V segment lost 5 bases, leaving 8 bases of the junction unmatched. The CDR3 totals 14 residues. Germline V CDR1 and CDR2: DFQATT, SNEGSKA (reference sequence).

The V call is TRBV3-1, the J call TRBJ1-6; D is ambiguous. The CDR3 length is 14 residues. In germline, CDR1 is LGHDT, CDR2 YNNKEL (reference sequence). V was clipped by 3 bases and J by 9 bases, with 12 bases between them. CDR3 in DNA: TGTGCCAGCAGCCACCTCCCTGGGAGTTCACCCCTCCACTTT. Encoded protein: CASSHLPGSSPLHF.

This CDR3 reads CAWRKAQADTQYF. The CDR3 region has the DNA TGTGCCTGGAGAAAGGCCCAGGCAGATACGCAGTATTTT. The J gene is TRBJ2-3, the V gene TRBV30; unclear D gene. V lost 3 bases to trimming and J lost 4 bases, with 11 bases between them. The germline V gene encodes CDR1 GTSNPN and CDR2 SVGIG (reference sequence). The CDR3 spans 13 residues.

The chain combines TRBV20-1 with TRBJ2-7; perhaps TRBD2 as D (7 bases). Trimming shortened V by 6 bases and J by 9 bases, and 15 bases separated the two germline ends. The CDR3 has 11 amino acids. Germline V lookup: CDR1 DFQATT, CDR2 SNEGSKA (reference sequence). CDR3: CSALGGPVQYF. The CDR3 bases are TGCAGTGCCCTCGGGGGGCCTGTGCAGTACTTC.

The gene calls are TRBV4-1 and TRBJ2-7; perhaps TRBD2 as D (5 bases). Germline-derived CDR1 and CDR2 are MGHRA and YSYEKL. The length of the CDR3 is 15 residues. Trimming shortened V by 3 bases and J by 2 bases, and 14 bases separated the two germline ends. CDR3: CASSHPGLQTYEQYF. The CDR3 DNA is TGCGCCAGCAGCCACCCCGGACTGCAAACCTACGAGCAGTACTTC.

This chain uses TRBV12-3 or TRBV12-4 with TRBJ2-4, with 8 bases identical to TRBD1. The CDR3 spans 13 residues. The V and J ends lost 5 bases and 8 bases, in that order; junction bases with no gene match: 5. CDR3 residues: CASSLGQGDIQYF. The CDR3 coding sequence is TGTGCCAGCAGTCTAGGACAGGGTGACATTCAGTACTTC.